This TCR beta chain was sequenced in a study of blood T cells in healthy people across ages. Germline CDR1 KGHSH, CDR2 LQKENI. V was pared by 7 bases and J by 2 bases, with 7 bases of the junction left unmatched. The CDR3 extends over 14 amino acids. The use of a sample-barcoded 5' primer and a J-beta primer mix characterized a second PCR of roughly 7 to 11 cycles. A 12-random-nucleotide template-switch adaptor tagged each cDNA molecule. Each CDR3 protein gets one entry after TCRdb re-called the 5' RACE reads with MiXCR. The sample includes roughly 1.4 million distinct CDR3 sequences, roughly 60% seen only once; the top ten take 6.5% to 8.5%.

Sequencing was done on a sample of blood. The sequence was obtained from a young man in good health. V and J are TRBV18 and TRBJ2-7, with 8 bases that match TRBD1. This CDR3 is CASFSRDRPYEQYF. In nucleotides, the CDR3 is TGTGCCAGCTTTTCCCGGGACAGGCCCTACGAGCAGTACTTC. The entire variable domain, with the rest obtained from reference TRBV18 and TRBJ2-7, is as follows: NAGVMQNPRHLVRRRGQEARLRCSPMKGHSHVYWYRQLPEEGLKFMVYLQKENIIDESGMPKERFSAEFPKEGPSILRIQQVVRGDSAAYFCASFSRDRPYEQYFGPGTRLTVT.